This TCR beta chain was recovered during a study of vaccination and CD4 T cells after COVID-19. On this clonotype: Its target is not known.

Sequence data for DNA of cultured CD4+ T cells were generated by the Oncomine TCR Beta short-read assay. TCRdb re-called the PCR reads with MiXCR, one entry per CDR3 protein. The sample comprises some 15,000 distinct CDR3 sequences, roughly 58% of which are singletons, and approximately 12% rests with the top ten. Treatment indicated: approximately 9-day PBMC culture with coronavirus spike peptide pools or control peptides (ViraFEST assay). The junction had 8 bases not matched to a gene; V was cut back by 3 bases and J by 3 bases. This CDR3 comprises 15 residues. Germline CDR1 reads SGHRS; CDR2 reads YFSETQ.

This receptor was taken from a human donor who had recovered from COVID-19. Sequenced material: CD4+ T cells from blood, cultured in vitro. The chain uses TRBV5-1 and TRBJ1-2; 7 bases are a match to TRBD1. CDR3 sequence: CASSSTGEGDYGYTF. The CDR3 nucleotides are TGCGCCAGCAGCTCAACAGGGGAAGGGGACTATGGCTACACCTTC.